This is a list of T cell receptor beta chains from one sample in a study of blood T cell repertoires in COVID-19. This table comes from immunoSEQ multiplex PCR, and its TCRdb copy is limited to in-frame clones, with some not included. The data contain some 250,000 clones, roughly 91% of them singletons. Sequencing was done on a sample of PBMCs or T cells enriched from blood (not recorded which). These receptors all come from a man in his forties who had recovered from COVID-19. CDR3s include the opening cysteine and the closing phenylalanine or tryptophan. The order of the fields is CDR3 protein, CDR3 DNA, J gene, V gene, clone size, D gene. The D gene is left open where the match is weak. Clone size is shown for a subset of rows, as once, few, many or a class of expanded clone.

CDR3: CASSRFPDSRNTEAFF
DNA: TGTGCCAGCTCCCGCTTCCCGGACAGCAGGAACACTGAAGCTTTCTTT
J: TRBJ1-1
V: TRBV18
size: .
D: .

CDR3: CASSDSVGLAGVGELFF
DNA: TGCGCCAGCAGTGATTCTGTGGGACTAGCGGGAGTCGGGGAGCTGTTTTTT
J: TRBJ2-2
V: TRBV10-2
size: .
D: TRBD2

CDR3: CASSLMSRDDTEAFF
DNA: TGTGCCAGCAGCTTAATGTCCAGGGATGACACTGAAGCTTTCTTT
J: TRBJ1-1
V: TRBV7-6
size: .
D: .

CDR3: CASRQGAKQFF
DNA: TGTGCCAGTCGACAGGGGGCAAAACAGTTCTTC
J: TRBJ2-1
V: TRBV6-4
size: .
D: TRBD1

CDR3: CASSQRQGESPLHF
DNA: TGTGCCAGCAGCCAACGACAGGGGGAATCACCCCTCCACTTT
J: TRBJ1-6
V: TRBV3-1/TRBV3-2
size: .
D: TRBD1

CDR3: CASSDYRERSGNTIYF
DNA: TGTGCCAGCAGCGACTACAGGGAACGCTCTGGAAACACCATATATTTT
J: TRBJ1-3
V: TRBV5-5
size: .
D: .

CDR3: CASSTQGADTEAFF
DNA: TGTGCCAGCAGTACACAGGGGGCCGACACTGAAGCTTTCTTT
J: TRBJ1-1
V: TRBV6-5
size: .
D: TRBD1

CDR3: CASSVDPGGYTF
DNA: TGTGCCAGCAGCGTGGACCCGGGAGGCTACACCTTC
J: TRBJ1-2
V: TRBV7-9
size: .
D: .

CDR3: CASTQTGDSYGYTF
DNA: TGTGCCAGCACCCAAACAGGAGACAGCTATGGCTACACCTTC
J: TRBJ1-2
V: TRBV6-5
size: .
D: .

CDR3: CSVEDWRQGVDTEAFF
DNA: TGCAGCGTTGAAGATTGGCGGCAGGGTGTGGACACTGAAGCTTTCTTT
J: TRBJ1-1
V: TRBV29-1
size: .
D: .

CDR3: CASMGLAGGPTYF
DNA: TGCGCCAGCATGGGACTAGCGGGAGGACCGACGTACTTC
J: TRBJ2-7
V: TRBV10-2
size: .
D: TRBD2

CDR3: CASSFGTGNYEQYF
DNA: TGTGCCAGCAGTTTCGGGACAGGGAACTACGAGCAGTACTTC
J: TRBJ2-7
V: TRBV27
size: few
D: TRBD1

CDR3: CASSYPGLRVNSPLHF
DNA: TGTGCCAGCAGTTACCCGGGACTGAGGGTTAATTCACCCCTCCACTTT
J: TRBJ1-6
V: TRBV6-5
size: .
D: .

CDR3: CASTTGRYSYNEQFF
DNA: TGTGCCAGTACGACAGGGAGGTATTCTTACAATGAGCAGTTCTTC
J: TRBJ2-1
V: TRBV19
size: .
D: .

CDR3: CASKTSGPNTEAFF
DNA: TGTGCCAGCAAAACAAGCGGCCCGAACACTGAAGCTTTCTTT
J: TRBJ1-1
V: TRBV6-6
size: .
D: .

CDR3: CASSYPGEKLFF
DNA: TGTGCCAGCAGCTACCCGGGTGAAAAACTGTTTTTT
J: TRBJ1-4
V: TRBV7-2
size: .
D: .

CDR3: CASSLVGGSNYGYTF
DNA: TGTGCCAGCAGCTTGGTAGGGGGTTCTAACTATGGCTACACCTTC
J: TRBJ1-2
V: TRBV5-5
size: .
D: .

CDR3: CASSSGGRDYEQFF
DNA: TGTGCCAGCAGCTCCGGCGGGAGGGACTACGAGCAGTTCTTC
J: TRBJ2-1
V: TRBV11-3
size: .
D: TRBD2

CDR3: CASSLGQKALYTGELFF
DNA: TGTGCCAGCAGCCTGGGACAGAAGGCCCTATACACCGGGGAGCTGTTTTTT
J: TRBJ2-2
V: TRBV7-8
size: .
D: TRBD1

CDR3: CASSLGWTDSYEQYF
DNA: TGTGCCAGCAGTCTGGGTTGGACAGATAGCTACGAGCAGTACTTC
J: TRBJ2-7
V: TRBV6-5
size: once
D: .

CDR3: CASSEGGQGLGETQYF
DNA: TGTGCCAGCAGTGAGGGTGGGCAGGGTTTAGGAGAGACCCAGTACTTC
J: TRBJ2-5
V: TRBV25-1
size: .
D: .

CDR3: CASSLGTGRNEKLFF
DNA: TGTGCCAGCAGCCTAGGGACAGGGAGGAATGAAAAACTGTTTTTT
J: TRBJ1-4
V: TRBV7-9
size: .
D: TRBD1